The sequence of this T cell receptor (beta chain) was determined in a study of blood T cell dynamics during melanoma immunotherapy (dated by TCRdb to the early 2020s). Regarding the complete study: The patients had metastatic melanoma and were given first-line pembrolizumab or nivolumab plus ipilimumab as standard of care in the United Kingdom. To find early correlates of response, peripheral T cell receptor repertoires were profiled in metastatic melanoma patients before and after one cycle of checkpoint inhibitor therapy. The training cohort was made up of consecutive patients, while a further independent group of patients from the same centre was pooled to form an external validation set.

The meaning of the sample's time point label: week 3, after first cycle of checkpoint inhibitor. Blood was sampled before treatment (T0) and at week 3 (W3), after the first cycle of checkpoint blockade. Except for a couple of patients with rapid clinical progression, response was assessed 12 weeks after the first infusion by RECIST 1.1; disease control meant complete response, partial response or stable disease. Patients were excluded for prior systemic cancer treatment, concomitant immunosuppressant therapy or synchronous other active malignancies. Both bulk PBMC and plasma cell-free DNA were sequenced for TCR beta so that circulating cells and T cell turnover could be tracked. Lymphoprep and SepMate tubes were used to isolate PBMC from blood, and red cell lysis was then performed. QIAamp DNA Blood Mini kits were used to extract DNA from PBMC and sorted T cell subsets. General study outcomes and caveats: Patients who later achieved disease control showed a bifurcated PBMC repertoire reorganization at W3, with increased clonality or increased diversity, unlike progressors. The relatively small sample size was recognized as a factor that could limit how well the results generalize. The study could not determine whether the T cell clones driving repertoire changes were melanoma-specific or reflected general immune activation.

Comment on this clone: There is no known antigen for this receptor. Base quality data are lacking; no much larger clone is found one base away.

For every bulk PBMC sample, a fixed 350 ng of DNA was loaded. The immunoSEQ TCRb Assay kit was used according to manufacturer instructions to amplify TCR beta CDR3 sequences from genomic DNA. The KAPA Library Quantification Kit for Illumina platforms was used to quantify the pooled libraries by qPCR. Pooled libraries were sequenced on an Illumina NextSeq 500, clustered at about 0.55-1.2 pM. The study's own analysis went as follows. Analysis of the TCR data relied on immunoSEQ ANALYZER and the R LymphoSeq package. A rearrangement efficiency score was calculated as productive divided by the sum of productive and non-productive CDR3 sequences. Clonality was assessed using the Gini coefficient and diversity using the Renyi index at alpha=1, with pairwise comparisons between timepoints within each patient. Clonal relatedness, based on an edit distance of 3, and repertoire similarity, based on the Bhattacharyya coefficient, were both computed in LymphoSeq. Linear discriminant analysis on week-3 changes in clonality and diversity was built with the R MASS and caret packages to classify response. In its TCRdb copy, this immuneACCESS table keeps in-frame sequences only and misses some clones. Where compared with another copy, unresolved V genes explain less than half of these, and the others have no known cause. D and trimming come from the DNA, and the V and J calls and clone size come from that table. This sample is represented by some 6,700 clones; roughly 81% of them were singletons. 30% to 40% of the sample goes to the ten largest clones.

V lost 5 bases and J lost 5 bases, and the count of bases not matched to a germline gene is 10. The cysteine opens and the phenylalanine closes a CDR3 of 15 amino acids. Of the read, only the CDR3 DNA is kept; its 45 bases are in frame from base 1. Reading the germline V gene gives CDR1 MDHEN and CDR2 SYDVKM. The sequence was obtained from a human donor with melanoma. Some clones in this sample may be carry-over from other donors' samples. This material consisted of blood, taken from a patient treated with checkpoint blockade. Recombination linked TRBV28 to TRBJ1-1, and 8 junctional nucleotides match TRBD1. The DNA sequence is as follows: TGTGCCAGCAGTCCAAACGCAGGGGGCCGGACTGAAGCTTTCTTT. This yields the protein CASSPNAGGRTEAFF.